The present T cell receptor (beta chain) was sequenced within a study of long-term antiretroviral therapy in people with HIV. It was version v3.0 of the immunoSEQ assay that was run at survey level. For every sample, sequencing targeted roughly 40,000-55,000 T-cell genomes. Profiled with immunoSEQ multiplex PCR; TCRdb holds only in-frame clones, not every one. The sample consists of fewer than 25,000 clones, about 79% of them appearing once. Of note for this clone: Its specificity is unknown.

Study-level results: Versus controls, repertoires in people with HIV had narrower CDR3 length ranges.

Germline V gives CDR1 MRHNA, CDR2 SNTAGT. V lost 6 bases and J lost 5; bases outside the gene matches: 12. CDR3 size: 16 residues. The chain links TRBV6-4 to TRBJ2-2; 7 bases are a match to TRBD1. The source of this sequence is a young man with HIV. Sample: unsorted PBMCs, taken 0.1 years before starting antiretroviral therapy. The CDR3 nucleotides read TGTGCCAGCAGCGGAACAGGGGAAACTCCGACCGGGGAGCTGTTTTTT. This codes for CASSGTGETPTGELFF.